The 5 T cell receptor beta chains given below trace back to one sample, sequenced in a study of T cells in Graves' hyperthyroidism and ophthalmopathy. RNA transcripts served as the template for amplifying TCR beta CDR3 regions. First-round RT-PCR of the TCR CDR3 relied on the HTBI primer set. TCRdb itself ran the multiplex PCR reads through MiXCR, one entry per CDR3 protein. This table has approximately 380,000 distinct CDR3 sequences, 11% to 15% appearing once. Sequencing was performed on blood. All receptors derive from a man in his fifties or sixties with Graves' ophthalmopathy.

Many counts were recorded for this clonotype. The chain links TRBV28 to TRBJ2-1, with D unclear. V lost 7 bases and J lost 2, with 3 bases in between. This CDR3 is built from 11 residues. Germline V lookup: CDR1 MDHEN, CDR2 SYDVKM. The CDR3 bases are TGTGCCAGCAATACCTACAATGAGCAGTTCTTC. This translates into CASNTYNEQFF.

This clonotype was seen many times. The chain carries TRBV7-9 and TRBJ2-1, with TRBD2 matching 7 bases. Germline-derived CDR1 and CDR2 are SEHNR and FQNEAQ (reference sequence). V lost 5 bases, J lost 5 bases, and 12 bases stayed unmatched. CDR3 length: 16 amino acids. The CDR3 sequence: CASSIEADSGHNEQFF. As DNA, the CDR3 is TGTGCCAGCAGCATAGAAGCCGATAGCGGGCACAATGAGCAGTTCTTC.

This clonotype was recorded at least ten times. CDR3 bases: TGCGCCAGCAGCTCCGGACTAGAAGGAGAGACCCAGTACTTC. It yields the protein CASSSGLEGETQYF. The rearrangement joins TRBV5-1 to TRBJ2-5, with 7 nucleotides matching TRBD2. Germline CDR1 and CDR2: SGHRS and YFSETQ. Trimming cost V 3 bases and J 4 bases; bases outside gene matches: 6. The CDR3 sequence is 14 residues long. Based on the CDR3 plus reference TRBV5-1 and TRBJ2-5, the full variable domain is KAGVTQTPRYLIKTRGQQVTLSCSPISGHRSVSWYQQTPGQGLQFLFEYFSETQRNKGNFPGRFSGRQFSNSRSEMNVSTLELGDSALYLCASSSGLEGETQYFGPGTRLLVL.

This clonotype appeared many times. The DNA of the CDR3 is TGTGCCAGCAGTTCGAGCGGGCGCTCCTACAATGAGCAGTTCTTC. Translated: CASSSSGRSYNEQFF. J is TRBJ2-1 and V is TRBV6-1; D perhaps matches TRBD2 (6 bases). Deletions cut 5 bases from V and 0 bases from J, with 11 bases between. The germline CDR1 and CDR2 sequences are MNHNS and SASEGT. CDR3 length: 15 amino acids.

In the case of this clonotype: A much larger clonotype is one base distant, so this may be a read error. This sequence joins TRBV2 and TRBJ2-5; TRBD2 might be the D (5 bases). CDR1 and CDR2 (germline): SNHLY, FYNNEI. This CDR3 contains 15 residues. The V end lost 5 bases, the J end lost 4 bases, and 17 bases lay between the germline ends. The CDR3 nucleotides are TGTGCCAGCAGTTACTCCGGGATAGTAGGAGAGACCCAGTACTTC. Translation gives CASSYSGIVGETQYF.